This TCR beta chain was found in a study of T cell responses to AZD1222 COVID-19 vaccine. This clone came up a few times. The protocol was immunoSEQ multiplex PCR, while the TCRdb copy is restricted to in-frame clones and leaves out a portion. The profile shows roughly 180,000 clones, about nine tenths of them singletons. The CDR3 length is 16 residues. Germline values: CDR1 SGDLS, CDR2 YYNGEE. After removal of 3 bases from V and 0 bases from J, the junction contained 3 bases not matched to a gene. This TCR came from an adult in good health. The source was peripheral blood, collected on day 0 of MenACWY control vaccination. V usage is TRBV9 and J usage is TRBJ1-4; 9 positions match TRBD1. The CDR3 nucleotides are TGTGCCAGCAGCGCCGGGACAGGGTCAACTAATGAAAAACTGTTTTTT. Translation gives CASSAGTGSTNEKLFF.